Described below is a single TCR beta chain sequence and its context. Its target is not known. The protocol was immunoSEQ multiplex PCR, while the TCRdb copy is restricted to in-frame clones and leaves out a portion. Of some 33,000 clones listed, about 74% were seen once; the top ten hold 0.29%. The data are from a study of STAT5B mutations in CD4+ large granular lymphocyte leukemia. Findings and caveats of the study: No patients shared main leukemic clonotypes, though roughly 23% appeared at low frequency elsewhere.

The source material was CD4+ T cells from blood buffy coats. This clonotype originated in a human donor in good health.

CDR3 sequence: CASSKTPQGAVGNSPLHF. The CDR3 nucleotides read TGTGCCAGTAGTAAAACCCCACAGGGGGCCGTGGGTAATTCACCCCTCCACTTT. The chain uses TRBV19 and TRBJ1-6; 9 positions match TRBD1. The CDR3 is 18 residues long. V shed 4 bases, J shed 6 bases, and the junction held 13 bases outside the gene matches. Germline CDR1 reads LNHDA; CDR2 reads SQIVND (reference sequence).